The clone carrying this T cell receptor beta chain was observed at least ten times. The antigen is not known. It was at first hyperthyroidism diagnosis, before any ophthalmopathy symptoms, that the blood sample was taken. RNA transcripts were the template for amplifying TCR beta CDR3 regions. The primer set for the first-round RT-PCR of the TCR CDR3 was HTBI. TCRdb ran MiXCR on the multiplex PCR reads and lists one entry per CDR3 protein. The data show about 360,000 distinct CDR3 sequences, 13% seen once. These data come from a study of T cells in Graves' hyperthyroidism and ophthalmopathy. Overall study findings and caveats: Blood also held most thyroid clonotypes expanded beyond 0.001.

This CDR3 has 18 amino acids. Deletions cut 2 bases from V and 5 bases from J, with 24 bases between. CDR1 and CDR2 (germline): SGHAT, FQNNGV. Material: blood. This TCR came from a man aged 25 to 40 with Graves' hyperthyroidism that later progressed to Graves' ophthalmopathy. The rearrangement links TRBV11-2 to TRBJ2-5, with a tentative D call TRBD2 (7 bases). CDR3 in amino acids: CASSLSFWGGGGAETQYF. The CDR3 coding sequence is TGTGCCAGCAGCTTATCGTTCTGGGGAGGGGGGGGAGCGGAGACCCAGTACTTC. Based on the CDR3 plus reference TRBV11-2 and TRBJ2-5, the full variable domain is EAGVAQSPRYKIIEKRQSVAFWCNPISGHATLYWYQQILGQGPKLLIQFQNNGVVDDSQLPKDRFSAERLKGVDSTLKIQPAKLEDSAVYLCASSLSFWGGGGAETQYFGPGTRLLVL.